Described below is a single T cell receptor beta chain sequence and its context. Its target is unknown. TCRdb recomputed calls from the 5' RACE reads with MiXCR, one row per CDR3 protein. The sample contains around 390,000 distinct CDR3 sequences, about 16% of which appear only once. V gave up 5 bases and J gave up 5 bases; unmatched junction bases: 14. CDR1 and CDR2 from the germline V gene are SGHAT and FQNNGV. The CDR3 sequence is 17 residues long. This specimen belongs to a study of T-cell memory formation after mild COVID-19. The study's findings and limits: Pre-infection memory held some responding clones, suggesting pre-existing cross-reactive T cells responded.

Sample: PBMCs or a T cell subset sorted from them (not recorded which). This TCR derives from a man aged 18 to 30 who had mild COVID-19 (a few samples of this study predate the infection). Cell type and time point are not known. The chain joins TRBV11-2 to TRBJ2-1, with 8 bases lining up with TRBD2. The CDR3 spells CASSPGRGTRAHNEQFF. The CDR3 coding sequence is TGTGCCAGCAGCCCGGGTCGGGGGACTAGAGCCCACAATGAGCAGTTCTTC.